The 8 T cell receptor beta chains below come from one sample, sequenced in a study of shared clonotypes between healthy human individuals. The data were produced by immunoSEQ multiplex PCR, yet TCRdb's version contains in-frame clones alone and is incomplete. The profile shows 2 million to 2.5 million clones, roughly 95% of them singletons. Sequenced: naive CD4+ T cells sorted from blood. The subset is: CD45RA+ positively selected. Every receptor here comes from a man younger than 35 in good health.

This chain uses TRBV10-3 with TRBJ2-7; 7 nucleotides line up with TRBD2. The V segment lost 6 bases and the J segment 0 bases; nucleotides outside the gene matches: 8. This CDR3 comprises 15 residues. CDR1 is ENHRY and CDR2 is SYGVKD in the germline V gene. CDR3 DNA: TGTGCCATCAGCCCACGGGAGGCGCTCTCCTACGAGCAGTACTTC. Translating it yields CAISPREALSYEQYF.

The chain links TRBV5-6 to TRBJ2-7; TRBD2 is a possible D gene (5 bases). The CDR3 contains 15 residues. Trimming shortened V by 1 base and J by 3 bases, and 14 bases separated the two germline ends. Germline values: CDR1 SGHDT, CDR2 YYEEEE. As DNA, the CDR3 is TGTGCCAGCAGCTTGTCGCGGGCGACTTTCTACGAGCAGTACTTC. This codes for CASSLSRATFYEQYF.

The chain employs TRBV4-2 and TRBJ2-3; 9 bases line up with TRBD1. Losses at the gene ends were 3 bases for V and 6 bases for J; bases not matched to a gene: 7. The CDR3 has 15 amino acids. Germline values: CDR1 LGHNA, CDR2 YNFKEQ. The CDR3 region is CASSHPGTGPDTQYF. The CDR3 DNA sequence: TGTGCCAGCAGCCACCCCGGGACAGGGCCGGATACGCAGTATTTT.

The rearrangement links TRBV7-2 to TRBJ2-2; perhaps TRBD2 as D (7 bases). V lost 3 bases and J lost 4, with 12 bases in between. The CDR3 contains 15 residues. Germline V CDR1 and CDR2: SGHTA, FQGNSA. CDR3 protein: CASSLSGGLTGELFF. CDR3 DNA sequence: TGTGCCAGCAGCTTGTCGGGGGGCCTCACCGGGGAGCTGTTTTTT.

This rearrangement joins TRBV30 to TRBJ2-2; tentatively, D is TRBD1 (6 bases). Per the germline V gene, CDR1 is GTSNPN and CDR2 is SVGIG (reference sequence). This CDR3 is built from 13 residues. V lost 5 bases and J lost 7, with 14 bases in between. The CDR3 spells CAWGNRVGGELFF. The DNA of the CDR3 is TGTGCCTGGGGAAACAGGGTAGGCGGGGAGCTGTTTTTT.

This clone was counted ten times or more. This rearrangement joins TRBV18 to TRBJ2-7; 11 nucleotides align to TRBD1. The CDR3 has 15 residues. Germline loops: CDR1 KGHSH, CDR2 LQKENI. Trimming removed 3 bases from V and 6 bases from J; junction bases left unmatched: 7. The CDR3 bases are TGTGCCAGCTCACCCACATTGGGACAGGGGGTCGAGCAGTACTTC. Amino acids: CASSPTLGQGVEQYF.

This chain joins TRBV7-9 and TRBJ1-1; D is ambiguous. Germline CDR1 is SEHNR and CDR2 is FQNEAQ (reference sequence). V was pared by 5 bases and J by 1 base, with 17 bases between. CDR3 size: 16 residues. CDR3 coding DNA: TGTGCCAGCAGCAAGACGCCGTGGCAGGAGAACACTGAAGCTTTCTTT. Protein sequence: CASSKTPWQENTEAFF.

The V gene is TRBV25-1, the J gene TRBJ2-5; D not certain. V dropped 4 bases and J dropped 4 bases, with 10 bases sitting between them. Per germline, CDR1 MGHDK and CDR2 SYGVNS. The CDR3 spans 13 residues. The CDR3 is CASSGNLGETQYF. DNA for the CDR3: TGTGCCAGCAGTGGAAACTTGGGAGAGACCCAGTACTTC.